The sequence of this T cell receptor (beta chain) was determined in a study of blood T cell repertoires in COVID-19. Overall study: There were acute and convalescent COVID-19 samples, and they came from the United States, Italy and Spain. T cells, B-cell-depleted T cells, or PBMCs provided the cDNA or gDNA that served as material.

Seattle enrolled patients during active infection and tracked them longitudinally. This clone has just one count. The CDR3 runs 14 residues. Germline V CDR1 and CDR2: LGHDT, YNNKEL (reference sequence). The V end lost 0 bases, the J end lost 3 bases, and 9 bases lay between the germline ends. In the original workflow: Estimation of nucleated cell counts relied on the amplification of reference gene primers. Profiling relied on immunoSEQ multiplex PCR, and the TCRdb table lists in-frame clones only, not all of them. V and J calls and clone size come straight from that table; D and trimming were deduced from the DNA. The sample records roughly 230,000 clones, 90% being singletons.

V gene TRBV3-1 (or the pseudogene TRBV3-2) combines with J gene TRBJ2-7; tentatively, D is TRBD1 (6 bases). The TCR sequence derives from a woman aged 55-70 years with COVID-19, enrolled during active disease. Sequencing was carried out using peripheral blood. CDR3 bases: TGTGCCAGCAGCCAAGATGGACAGTTCTACGAGCAGTACTTC. Translation gives CASSQDGQFYEQYF.